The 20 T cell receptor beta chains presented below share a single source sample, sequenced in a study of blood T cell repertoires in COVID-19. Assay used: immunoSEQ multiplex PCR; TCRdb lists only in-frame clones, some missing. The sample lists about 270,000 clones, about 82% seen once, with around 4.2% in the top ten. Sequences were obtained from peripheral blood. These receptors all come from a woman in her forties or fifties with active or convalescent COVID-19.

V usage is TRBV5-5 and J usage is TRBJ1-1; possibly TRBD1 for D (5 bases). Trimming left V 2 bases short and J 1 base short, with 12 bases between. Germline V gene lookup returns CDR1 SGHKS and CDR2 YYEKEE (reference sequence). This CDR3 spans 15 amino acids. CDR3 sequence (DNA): TGTGCCAGCAGCTTCTCAGGGTTGGAGAACACTGAAGCTTTCTTT. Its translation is CASSFSGLENTEAFF.

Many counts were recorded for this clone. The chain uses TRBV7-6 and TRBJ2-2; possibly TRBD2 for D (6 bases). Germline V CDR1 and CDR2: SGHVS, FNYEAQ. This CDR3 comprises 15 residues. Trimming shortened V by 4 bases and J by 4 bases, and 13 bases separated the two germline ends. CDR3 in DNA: TGTGCCAGCAGCTGGGGGACTCCAACCACCGGGGAGCTGTTTTTT. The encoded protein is CASSWGTPTTGELFF.

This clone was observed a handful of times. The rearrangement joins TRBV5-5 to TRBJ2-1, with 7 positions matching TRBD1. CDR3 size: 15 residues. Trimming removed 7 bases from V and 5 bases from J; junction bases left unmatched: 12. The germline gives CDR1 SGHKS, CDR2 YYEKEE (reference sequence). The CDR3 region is CASQRAGGDNNEQFF. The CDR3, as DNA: TGTGCCAGCCAACGGGCAGGGGGTGATAACAATGAGCAGTTCTTC. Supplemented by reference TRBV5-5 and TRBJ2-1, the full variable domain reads DAGVTQSPTHLIKTRGQQVTLRCSPISGHKSVSWYQQVLGQGPQFIFQYYEKEERGRGNFPDRFSARQFPNYSSELNVNALLLGDSALYLCASQRAGGDNNEQFFGPGTRLTVL.

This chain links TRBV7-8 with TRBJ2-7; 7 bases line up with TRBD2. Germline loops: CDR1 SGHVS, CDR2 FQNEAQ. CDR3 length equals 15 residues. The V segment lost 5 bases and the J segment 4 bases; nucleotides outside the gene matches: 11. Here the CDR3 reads CASSARAGRPYEQYF. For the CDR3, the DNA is TGTGCCAGCAGCGCCAGGGCCGGGAGGCCTTACGAGCAGTACTTC.

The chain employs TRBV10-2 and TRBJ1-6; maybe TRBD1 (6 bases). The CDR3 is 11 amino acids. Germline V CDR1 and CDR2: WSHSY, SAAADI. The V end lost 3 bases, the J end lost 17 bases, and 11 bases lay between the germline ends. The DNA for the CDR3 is TGCGCCAGCAGTGATTACCGGGACATCCACTTT. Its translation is CASSDYRDIHF.

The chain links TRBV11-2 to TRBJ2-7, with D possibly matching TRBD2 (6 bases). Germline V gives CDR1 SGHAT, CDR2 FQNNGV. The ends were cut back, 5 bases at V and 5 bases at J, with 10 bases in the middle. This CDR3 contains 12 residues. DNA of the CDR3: TGTGCCAGCAGCCGTACTAGCCACGAGCAGTACTTC. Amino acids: CASSRTSHEQYF.

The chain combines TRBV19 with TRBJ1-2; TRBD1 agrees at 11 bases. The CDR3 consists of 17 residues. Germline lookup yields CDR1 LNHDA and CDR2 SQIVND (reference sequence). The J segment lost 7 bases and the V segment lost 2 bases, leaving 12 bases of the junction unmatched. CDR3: CASSIIRGQGASAGYTF. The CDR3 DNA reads TGTGCCAGTAGTATAATCCGCGGACAGGGGGCGAGTGCTGGCTACACCTTC.

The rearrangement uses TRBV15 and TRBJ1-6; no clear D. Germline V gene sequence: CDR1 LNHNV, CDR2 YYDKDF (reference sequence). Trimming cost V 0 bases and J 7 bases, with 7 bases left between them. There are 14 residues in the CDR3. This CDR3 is CATSRDLRNSPLHF. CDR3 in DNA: TGTGCCACCAGCAGAGATCTCAGAAATTCACCCCTCCACTTT.

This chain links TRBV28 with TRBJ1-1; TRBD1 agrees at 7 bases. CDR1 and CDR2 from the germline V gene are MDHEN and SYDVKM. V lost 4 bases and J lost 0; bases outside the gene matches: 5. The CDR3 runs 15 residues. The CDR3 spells CASSSTGLMNTEAFF. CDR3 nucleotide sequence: TGTGCCAGCAGTTCGACAGGGTTAATGAACACTGAAGCTTTCTTT.

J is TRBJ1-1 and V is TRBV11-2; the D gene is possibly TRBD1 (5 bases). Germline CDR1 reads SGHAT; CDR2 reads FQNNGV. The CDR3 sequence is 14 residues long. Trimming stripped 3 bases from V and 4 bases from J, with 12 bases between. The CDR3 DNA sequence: TGTGCCAGCAGCTTTTTTACGGGGGTCACTGAAGCTTTCTTT. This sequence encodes CASSFFTGVTEAFF.

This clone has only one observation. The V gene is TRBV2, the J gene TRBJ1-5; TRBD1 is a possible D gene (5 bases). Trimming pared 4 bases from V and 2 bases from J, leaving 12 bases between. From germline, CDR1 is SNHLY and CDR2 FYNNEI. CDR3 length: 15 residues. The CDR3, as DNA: TGTGCCAGCAGTGCCACCCCCAGGGGCAATCAGCCCCAGCATTTT. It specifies CASSATPRGNQPQHF.

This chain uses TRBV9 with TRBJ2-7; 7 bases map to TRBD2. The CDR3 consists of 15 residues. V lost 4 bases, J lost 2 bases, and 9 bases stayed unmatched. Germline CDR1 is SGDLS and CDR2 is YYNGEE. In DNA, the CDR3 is TGTGCCAGCAGCCCTCAGACTAGCCGGGCCTACGAGCAGTACTTC. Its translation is CASSPQTSRAYEQYF.

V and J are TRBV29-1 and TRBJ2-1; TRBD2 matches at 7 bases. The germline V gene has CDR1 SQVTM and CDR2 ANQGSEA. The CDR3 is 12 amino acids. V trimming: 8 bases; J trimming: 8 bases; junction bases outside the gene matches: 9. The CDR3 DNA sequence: TGCAGCTCCCGCGGGAGAGGGGATGAGCAGTTCTTC. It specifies CSSRGRGDEQFF.

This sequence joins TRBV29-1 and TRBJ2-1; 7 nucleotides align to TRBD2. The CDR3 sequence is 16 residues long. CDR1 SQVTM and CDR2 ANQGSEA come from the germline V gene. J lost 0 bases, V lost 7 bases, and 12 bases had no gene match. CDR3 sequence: CSARKASGSSYNEQFF. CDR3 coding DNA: TGCAGCGCTAGAAAGGCTAGCGGCTCCTCCTACAATGAGCAGTTCTTC.

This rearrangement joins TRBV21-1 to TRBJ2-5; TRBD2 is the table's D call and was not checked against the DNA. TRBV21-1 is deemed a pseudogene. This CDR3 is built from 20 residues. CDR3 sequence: CASSKRRNLIPPPFQETQYF. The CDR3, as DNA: TGTGCCAGCAGCAAAAGGCGGAACCTAATCCCGCCCCCGTTCCAAGAGACCCAGTACTTC.

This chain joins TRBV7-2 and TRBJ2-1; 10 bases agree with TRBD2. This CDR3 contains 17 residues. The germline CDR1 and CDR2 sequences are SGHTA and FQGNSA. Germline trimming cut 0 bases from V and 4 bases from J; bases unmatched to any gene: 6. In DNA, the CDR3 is TGTGCCAGCAGCTTAGCCTCTAGCGGGAGAGGGTACAATGAGCAGTTCTTC. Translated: CASSLASSGRGYNEQFF.

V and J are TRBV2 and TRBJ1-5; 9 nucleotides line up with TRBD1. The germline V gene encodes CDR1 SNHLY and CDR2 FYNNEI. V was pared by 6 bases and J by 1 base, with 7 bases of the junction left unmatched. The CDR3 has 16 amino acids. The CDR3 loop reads CASRYGTGLSNQPQHF. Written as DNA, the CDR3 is TGTGCCAGCAGATATGGGACAGGGCTAAGCAATCAGCCCCAGCATTTT.

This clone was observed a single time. CDR3 DNA sequence: TGTGCCAGCAGCCTAGGGGGACTAGCGGGAGGGTACTTC. The encoded protein is CASSLGGLAGGYF. This chain joins TRBV6-2 or TRBV6-3 and TRBJ2-4, with TRBD2 matching 15 bases. After removal of 6 bases from V and 15 bases from J, the junction contained 6 bases not matched to a gene. The CDR3 runs to 13 residues. Germline V lookup: CDR1 MNHEY, CDR2 SVGEGT.

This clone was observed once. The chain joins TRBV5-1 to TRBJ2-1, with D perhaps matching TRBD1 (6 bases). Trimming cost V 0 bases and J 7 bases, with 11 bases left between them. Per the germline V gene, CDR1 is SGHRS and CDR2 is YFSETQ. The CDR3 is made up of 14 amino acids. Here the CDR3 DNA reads TGCGCCAGCAGCTTGGTGGCAGGGACAAATGAGCAGTTCTTC. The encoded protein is CASSLVAGTNEQFF.

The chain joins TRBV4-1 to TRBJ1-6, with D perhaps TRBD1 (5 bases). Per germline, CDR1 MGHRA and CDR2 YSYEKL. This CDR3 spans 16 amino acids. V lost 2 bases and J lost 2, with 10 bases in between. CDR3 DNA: TGCGCCAGCAGCCAAAGCCCAGGGCCCTATAATTCACCCCTCCACTTT. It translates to CASSQSPGPYNSPLHF.